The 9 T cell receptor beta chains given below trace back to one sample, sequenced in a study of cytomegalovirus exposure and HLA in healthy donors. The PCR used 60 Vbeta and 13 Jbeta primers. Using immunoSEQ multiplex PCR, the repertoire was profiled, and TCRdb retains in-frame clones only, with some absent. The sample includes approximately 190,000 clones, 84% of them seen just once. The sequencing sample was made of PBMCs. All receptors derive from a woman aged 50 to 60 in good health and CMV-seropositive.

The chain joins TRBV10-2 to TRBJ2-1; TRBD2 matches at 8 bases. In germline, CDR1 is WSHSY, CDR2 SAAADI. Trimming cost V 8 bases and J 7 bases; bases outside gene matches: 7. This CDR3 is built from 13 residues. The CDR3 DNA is TGCGCCAGCGGGACGGGGGGGGTAAATGAGCAGTTCTTC. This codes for CASGTGGVNEQFF.

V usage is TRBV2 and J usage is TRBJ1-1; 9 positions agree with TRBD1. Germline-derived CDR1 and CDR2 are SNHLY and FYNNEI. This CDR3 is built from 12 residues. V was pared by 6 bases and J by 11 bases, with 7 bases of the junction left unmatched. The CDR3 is CASRGDRVGAFF. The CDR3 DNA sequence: TGTGCCAGCAGGGGGGACAGGGTCGGGGCTTTCTTT.

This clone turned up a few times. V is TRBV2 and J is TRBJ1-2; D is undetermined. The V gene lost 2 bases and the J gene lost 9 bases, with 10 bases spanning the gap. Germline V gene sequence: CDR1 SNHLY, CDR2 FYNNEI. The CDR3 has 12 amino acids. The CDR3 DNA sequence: TGTGCCAGCAGTGAAAACAGAGTAAGCTACACCTTC. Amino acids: CASSENRVSYTF.

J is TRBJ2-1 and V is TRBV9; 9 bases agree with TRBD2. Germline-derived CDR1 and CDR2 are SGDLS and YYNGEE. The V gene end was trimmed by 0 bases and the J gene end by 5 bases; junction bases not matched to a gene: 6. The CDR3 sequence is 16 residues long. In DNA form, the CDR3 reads TGTGCCAGCAGCGTAGTTCCCGGGACTAGCCACAATGAGCAGTTCTTC. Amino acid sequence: CASSVVPGTSHNEQFF.

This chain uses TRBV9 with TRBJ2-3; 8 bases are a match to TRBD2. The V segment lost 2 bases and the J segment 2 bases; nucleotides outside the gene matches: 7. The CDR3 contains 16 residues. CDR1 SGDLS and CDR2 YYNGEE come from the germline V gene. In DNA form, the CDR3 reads TGTGCCAGCAGCGTTGAAGCGGGGGCCCACACAGATACGCAGTATTTT. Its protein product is CASSVEAGAHTDTQYF.

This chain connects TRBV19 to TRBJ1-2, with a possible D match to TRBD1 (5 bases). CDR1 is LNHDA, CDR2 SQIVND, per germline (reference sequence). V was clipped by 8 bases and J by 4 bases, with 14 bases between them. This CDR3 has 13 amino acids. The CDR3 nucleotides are TGTGCCAGTCGCTCCGTGGGGGGCTATGGCTACACCTTC. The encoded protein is CASRSVGGYGYTF.

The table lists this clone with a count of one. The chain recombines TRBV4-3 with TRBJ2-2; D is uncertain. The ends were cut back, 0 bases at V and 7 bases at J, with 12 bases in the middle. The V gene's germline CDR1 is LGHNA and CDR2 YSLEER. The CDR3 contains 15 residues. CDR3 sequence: CASSQEYSYGGELFF. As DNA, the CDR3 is TGCGCCAGCAGCCAAGAATACAGCTACGGCGGGGAGCTGTTTTTT.

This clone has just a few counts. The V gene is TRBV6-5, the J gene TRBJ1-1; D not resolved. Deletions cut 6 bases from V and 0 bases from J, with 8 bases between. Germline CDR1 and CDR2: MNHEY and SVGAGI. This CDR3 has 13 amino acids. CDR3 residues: CASSLMLNTEAFF. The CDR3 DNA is TGTGCCAGCAGCCTTATGTTGAACACTGAAGCTTTCTTT.

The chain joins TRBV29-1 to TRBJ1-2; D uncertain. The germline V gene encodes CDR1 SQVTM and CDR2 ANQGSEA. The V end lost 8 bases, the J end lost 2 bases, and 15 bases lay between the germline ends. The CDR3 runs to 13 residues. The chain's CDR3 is CSIQQNLNYGYTF. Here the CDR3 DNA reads TGCAGCATCCAACAGAACCTGAACTATGGCTACACCTTC.